A selection of T cell receptor beta chains follows, all from one sample in a study of T-cell reconstitution after alpha-beta-depleted transplantation in children. Via MiXCR, TCRdb re-called the PCR reads, giving one row per CDR3 protein. The table lists just under 350,000 distinct CDR3 sequences, 15% to 20% of them singletons. Specimen: PBMCs, mostly from graft donor cells, collected 360 days after TCRalphabeta/CD19-depleted stem cell transplant. The receptor source for this set is a male patient between 2 and 10 years old who had a stem cell transplant for acute lymphoblastic leukemia, so the T cells may come from the graft donor. Each CDR3 is given with its conserved first and last residue. The order of the fields is J gene, CDR3 length, V gene, CDR3 protein.

j_call: TRBJ2-2
cdr3_length: 12
v_call: TRBV20-1
cdr3_aa: CSAAKEAGELFF

j_call: TRBJ2-2
cdr3_length: 18
v_call: TRBV20-1
cdr3_aa: CSARDGVGTSYFTGELFF

j_call: TRBJ2-7
cdr3_length: 14
v_call: TRBV20-1
cdr3_aa: CSAPGLGGPYEQYF

j_call: TRBJ2-7
cdr3_length: 14
v_call: TRBV29-1
cdr3_aa: CSVPSGWPDYEQYF

j_call: TRBJ2-3
cdr3_length: 14
v_call: TRBV27
cdr3_aa: CASSLVGLVDTQYF

j_call: TRBJ2-3
cdr3_length: 13
v_call: TRBV9
cdr3_aa: CASSGGSTDTQYF

j_call: TRBJ2-5
cdr3_length: 12
v_call: TRBV6-2/TRBV6-3
cdr3_aa: CASSQTLETQYF

j_call: TRBJ2-2
cdr3_length: 16
v_call: TRBV12-3/TRBV12-4
cdr3_aa: CASRTSTVANTGELFF

j_call: TRBJ2-7
cdr3_length: 12
v_call: TRBV7-8
cdr3_aa: CASSLTSNEQYF

j_call: TRBJ1-1
cdr3_length: 11
v_call: TRBV6-2/TRBV6-3
cdr3_aa: CASSYGHEAFF

j_call: TRBJ2-1
cdr3_length: 17
v_call: TRBV4-3
cdr3_aa: CASSQDHVGGRADEQFF

j_call: TRBJ1-4
cdr3_length: 15
v_call: TRBV18
cdr3_aa: CASSPGFATNEKLFF

j_call: TRBJ2-2
cdr3_length: 13
v_call: TRBV24-1
cdr3_aa: CATSATGTGELFF

j_call: TRBJ2-3
cdr3_length: 14
v_call: TRBV5-5
cdr3_aa: CASSLQRSTDTQYF

j_call: TRBJ1-4
cdr3_length: 15
v_call: TRBV4-3
cdr3_aa: CASSRPGTLGEKLFF

j_call: TRBJ2-7
cdr3_length: 14
v_call: TRBV2
cdr3_aa: CASSVLGVGDEQYF

j_call: TRBJ2-1
cdr3_length: 14
v_call: TRBV28
cdr3_aa: CASRDQGAGDEQFF

j_call: TRBJ2-7
cdr3_length: 13
v_call: TRBV29-1
cdr3_aa: CSVSTGRVYEQYF

j_call: TRBJ2-2
cdr3_length: 14
v_call: TRBV7-9
cdr3_aa: CASSLNVPTGELFF

j_call: TRBJ2-1
cdr3_length: 15
v_call: TRBV6-2/TRBV6-3
cdr3_aa: CASSLIQLTYNEQFF

j_call: TRBJ2-2
cdr3_length: 17
v_call: TRBV12-3/TRBV12-4
cdr3_aa: CASSFFGTHKNTGELFF

j_call: TRBJ1-2
cdr3_length: 13
v_call: TRBV27
cdr3_aa: CASSLGTGYGYTF

j_call: TRBJ2-7
cdr3_length: 14
v_call: TRBV12-3/TRBV12-4
cdr3_aa: CASSGTGDLYEQYF

j_call: TRBJ2-7
cdr3_length: 15
v_call: TRBV5-1
cdr3_aa: CASKSLEGASYEQYF

j_call: TRBJ2-1
cdr3_length: 16
v_call: TRBV7-9
cdr3_aa: CASRGEQLPPYNEQFF

j_call: TRBJ2-7
cdr3_length: 13
v_call: TRBV10-3
cdr3_aa: CAIMRGLTGEQYF

j_call: TRBJ2-5
cdr3_length: 12
v_call: TRBV6-2/TRBV6-3
cdr3_aa: CASTPYQETQYF

j_call: TRBJ2-7
cdr3_length: 14
v_call: TRBV12-3/TRBV12-4
cdr3_aa: CASSFGLGENEQYF

j_call: TRBJ1-2
cdr3_length: 15
v_call: TRBV4-3
cdr3_aa: CASSQDWGGFYGYTF

j_call: TRBJ2-1
cdr3_length: 14
v_call: TRBV20-1
cdr3_aa: CSARGLAGVKEQFF

j_call: TRBJ1-2
cdr3_length: 15
v_call: TRBV5-1
cdr3_aa: CASSLEDRGDYGYTF

j_call: TRBJ2-1
cdr3_length: 16
v_call: TRBV20-1
cdr3_aa: CSASAIAALLREEQFF

j_call: TRBJ2-2
cdr3_length: 15
v_call: TRBV6-5
cdr3_aa: CASSYLDPGSGELFF

j_call: TRBJ2-7
cdr3_length: 14
v_call: TRBV7-8
cdr3_aa: CASSSESGSYEQYF

j_call: TRBJ1-2
cdr3_length: 13
v_call: TRBV6-1
cdr3_aa: CASREHRGHGYTF

j_call: TRBJ2-3
cdr3_length: 17
v_call: TRBV6-5
cdr3_aa: CASSYARKREGQDTQYF

j_call: TRBJ2-5
cdr3_length: 10
v_call: TRBV20-1
cdr3_aa: CSATQETQYF

j_call: TRBJ2-7
cdr3_length: 15
v_call: TRBV9
cdr3_aa: CASSVASDWAYEQYF

j_call: TRBJ2-3
cdr3_length: 15
v_call: TRBV28
cdr3_aa: CASTPRGMSTDTQYF

j_call: TRBJ2-1
cdr3_length: 11
v_call: TRBV20-1
cdr3_aa: CSAFLGDEQFF

j_call: TRBJ2-7
cdr3_length: 15
v_call: TRBV28
cdr3_aa: CASSLIGQGSYEQYF

j_call: TRBJ2-1
cdr3_length: 15
v_call: TRBV12-3/TRBV12-4
cdr3_aa: CASSLQQGAYNEQFF

j_call: TRBJ2-1
cdr3_length: 16
v_call: TRBV9
cdr3_aa: CASSVPGAGGYNEQFF